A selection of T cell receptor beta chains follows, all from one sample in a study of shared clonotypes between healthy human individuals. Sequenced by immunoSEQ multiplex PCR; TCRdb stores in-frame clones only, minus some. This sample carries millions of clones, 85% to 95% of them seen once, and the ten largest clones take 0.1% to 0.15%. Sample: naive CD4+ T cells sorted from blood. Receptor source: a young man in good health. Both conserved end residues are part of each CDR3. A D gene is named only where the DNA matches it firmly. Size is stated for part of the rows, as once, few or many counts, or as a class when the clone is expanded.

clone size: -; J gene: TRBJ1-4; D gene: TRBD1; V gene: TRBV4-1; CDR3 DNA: TGCGCCAGCACCCCCGGGACAGGGAGGTTGGAGGGTGAAAAACTGTTTTTT; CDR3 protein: CASTPGTGRLEGEKLFF
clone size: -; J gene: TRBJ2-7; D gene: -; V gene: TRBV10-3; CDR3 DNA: TGTGCCATCAGTGGGGTAGGCGAGCAGTACTTC; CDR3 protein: CAISGVGEQYF
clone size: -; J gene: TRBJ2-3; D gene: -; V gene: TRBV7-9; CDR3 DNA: TGTGCCAGCAGCTTACGGGGGACCACAGATACGCAGTATTTT; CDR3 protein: CASSLRGTTDTQYF
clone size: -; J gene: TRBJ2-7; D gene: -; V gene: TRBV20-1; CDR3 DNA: TGCAGTTTCAGCCCCTACGAGCAGTACTTC; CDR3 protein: CSFSPYEQYF
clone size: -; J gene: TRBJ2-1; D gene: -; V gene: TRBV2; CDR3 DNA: TGTGCCAGCATCCTTACAGATCAATCCTACAATGAGCAGTTCTTC; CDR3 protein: CASILTDQSYNEQFF
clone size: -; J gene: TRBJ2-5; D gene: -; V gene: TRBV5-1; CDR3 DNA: TGCGCCAGCAGCTTGGACACCCAAGAGACCCAGTACTTC; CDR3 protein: CASSLDTQETQYF
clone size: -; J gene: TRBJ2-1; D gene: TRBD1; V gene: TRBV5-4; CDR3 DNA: TGTGCCAGCAGCCGACCCCCGGGACAGGGGGCCAATGAGCAGTTCTTC; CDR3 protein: CASSRPPGQGANEQFF
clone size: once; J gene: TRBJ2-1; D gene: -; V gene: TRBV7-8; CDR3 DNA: TGTGCCAGCAGCCCGCAGGCTAGCAACAATGAGCAGTTCTTC; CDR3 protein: CASSPQASNNEQFF
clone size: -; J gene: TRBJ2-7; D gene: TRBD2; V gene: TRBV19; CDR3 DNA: TGTGCCAGTACCTCCCGGCGGGGGTCGGAAAACTACGAGCAGTACTTC; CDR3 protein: CASTSRRGSENYEQYF
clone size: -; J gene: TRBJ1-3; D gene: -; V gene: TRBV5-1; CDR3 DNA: TGCGCCAGCAGCGCCCCGGGACTCGCGGGAGACACCATATATTTT; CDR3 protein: CASSAPGLAGDTIYF
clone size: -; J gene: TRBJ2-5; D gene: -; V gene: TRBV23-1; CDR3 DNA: TGCGCCAGCAGTCACCCCAGAACAAGGGGGGAGACCCAGTACTTC; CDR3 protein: CASSHPRTRGETQYF
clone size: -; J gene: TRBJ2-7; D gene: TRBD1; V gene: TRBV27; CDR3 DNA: TGTGCCAGCAGTCCCGCAACCGGGACAGGGACCTACGAGCAGTACTTC; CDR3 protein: CASSPATGTGTYEQYF
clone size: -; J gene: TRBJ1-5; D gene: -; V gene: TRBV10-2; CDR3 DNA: TGCGCCAGCAGTGACCGGGGTTTCCGCAATCAGCCCCAGCATTTT; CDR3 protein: CASSDRGFRNQPQHF
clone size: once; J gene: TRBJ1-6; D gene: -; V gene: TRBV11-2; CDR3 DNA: TGTGCCAGCAGCTTATCCACAGGAGGAGGTAATTCACCCCTCCACTTT; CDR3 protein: CASSLSTGGGNSPLHF
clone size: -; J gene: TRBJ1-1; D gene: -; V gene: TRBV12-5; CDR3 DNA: TGTGCTAGTGGTTTTAACAAAATCGGGAACACTGAAGCTTTCTTT; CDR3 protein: CASGFNKIGNTEAFF
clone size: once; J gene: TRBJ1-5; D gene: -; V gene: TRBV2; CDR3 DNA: TGTGCCAGCAGACAGGGCCCCAATAGCAATCAGCCCCAGCATTTT; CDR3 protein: CASRQGPNSNQPQHF
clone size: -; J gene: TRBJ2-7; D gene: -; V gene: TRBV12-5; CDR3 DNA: TGTGCTAGTGGTTTGCGTTGGGGGAACGAGCAGTACTTC; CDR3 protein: CASGLRWGNEQYF
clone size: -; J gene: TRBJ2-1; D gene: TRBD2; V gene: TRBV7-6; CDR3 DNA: TGTGCCAGCAGCTTAACTAGCGGGGTGCATGAGCAGTTCTTC; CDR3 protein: CASSLTSGVHEQFF
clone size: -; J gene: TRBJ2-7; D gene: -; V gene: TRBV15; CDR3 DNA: TGTGCCACCAGCAGAGATCTCACGGTGTCCTACGAGCAGTACTTC; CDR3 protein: CATSRDLTVSYEQYF
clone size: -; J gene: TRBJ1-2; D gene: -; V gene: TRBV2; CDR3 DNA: TGTGCCAGCAGTGAAGACAGGGATGGCTACACCTTC; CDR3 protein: CASSEDRDGYTF
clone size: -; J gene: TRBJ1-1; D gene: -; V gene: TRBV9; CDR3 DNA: TGTGCCAGCAGCGTAGATCCGGGGCAAAACACTGAAGCTTTCTTT; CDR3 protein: CASSVDPGQNTEAFF
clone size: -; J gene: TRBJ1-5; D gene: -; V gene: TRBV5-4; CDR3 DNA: TGTGCCAGCAGCTTGGGAGGATCTCAGCCCCAGCATTTT; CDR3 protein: CASSLGGSQPQHF
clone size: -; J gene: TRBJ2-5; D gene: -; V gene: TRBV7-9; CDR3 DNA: TGTGCCAGCAGCCCTACCTTAGGGGGAAGGCGAGAGACCCAGTACTTC; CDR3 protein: CASSPTLGGRRETQYF
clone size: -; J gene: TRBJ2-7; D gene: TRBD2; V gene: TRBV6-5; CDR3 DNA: TGTGCCAGCAGTTACCCCGGGACTAGTGCCTACGAGCAGTACTTC; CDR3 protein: CASSYPGTSAYEQYF
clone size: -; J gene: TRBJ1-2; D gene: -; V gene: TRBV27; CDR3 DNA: TGTGCCAGCAGCCCTGACGGGGGGGCAGGGGGCTACACCTTC; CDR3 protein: CASSPDGGAGGYTF
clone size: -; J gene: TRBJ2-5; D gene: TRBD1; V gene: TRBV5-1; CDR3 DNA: TGCGCCAGCAGCTGGGGGACAGGGGTAGAGACCCAGTACTTC; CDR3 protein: CASSWGTGVETQYF
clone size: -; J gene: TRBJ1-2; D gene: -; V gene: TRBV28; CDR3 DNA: TGTGCCAGCAGTCCTCCGCTAGGGGCAGCTCGGCGGGGCTACACCTTC; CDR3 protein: CASSPPLGAARRGYTF
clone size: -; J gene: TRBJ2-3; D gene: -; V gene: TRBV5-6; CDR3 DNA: TGTGCCAGCAGCTTGAAGGCGGGGAACACAGATACGCAGTATTTT; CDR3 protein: CASSLKAGNTDTQYF
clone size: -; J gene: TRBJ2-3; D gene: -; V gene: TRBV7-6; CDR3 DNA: TGTGCCAGCAGCTGGGAGGCGGAGAACACAGATACGCAGTATTTT; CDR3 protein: CASSWEAENTDTQYF
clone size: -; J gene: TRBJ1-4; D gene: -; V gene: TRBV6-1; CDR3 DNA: TGTGCCAGCAGTGAATGGCTAAGGGTGTTTTTT; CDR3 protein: CASSEWLRVFF
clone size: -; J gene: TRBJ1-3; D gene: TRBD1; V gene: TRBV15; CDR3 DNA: TGTGCCACCAGCAGAAGCCGTAGGACAGGCCTTAATTGGGGAAACACCATATATTTT; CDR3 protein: CATSRSRRTGLNWGNTIYF
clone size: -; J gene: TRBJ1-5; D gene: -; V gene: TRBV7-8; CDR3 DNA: TGTGCCAGCGCCCGTAGTGGAGGGGCGGATAGCAATCAGCCCCAGCATTTT; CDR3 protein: CASARSGGADSNQPQHF
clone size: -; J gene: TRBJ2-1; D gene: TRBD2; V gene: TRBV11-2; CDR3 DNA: TGTGCCAGCAGCCCCGGACTAGCGGGAGTGAGTGAGCAGTTCTTC; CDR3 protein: CASSPGLAGVSEQFF
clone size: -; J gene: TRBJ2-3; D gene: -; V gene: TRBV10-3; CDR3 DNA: TGTGCCATCAGTGTAAGGGGGAGACCCACAGATACGCAGTATTTT; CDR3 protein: CAISVRGRPTDTQYF
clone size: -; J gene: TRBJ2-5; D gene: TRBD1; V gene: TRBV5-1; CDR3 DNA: TGCGCCAGCAGCCCGGACAGGGGACCTCAAGAGACCCAGTACTTC; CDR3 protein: CASSPDRGPQETQYF
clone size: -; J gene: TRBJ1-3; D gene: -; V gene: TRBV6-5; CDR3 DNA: TGTGCCAGCAGCCGGGCGTTGGGAAACACCATATATTTT; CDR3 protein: CASSRALGNTIYF
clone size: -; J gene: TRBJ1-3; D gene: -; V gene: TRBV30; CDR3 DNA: TGTGCCTGGAGTGGAAACAGATTCTCTGGAAACACCATATATTTT; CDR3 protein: CAWSGNRFSGNTIYF
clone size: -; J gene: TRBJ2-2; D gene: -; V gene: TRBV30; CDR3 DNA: TGTGCCTGGGGGGACGCGCGCACCGGGGAGCTGTTTTTT; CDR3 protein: CAWGDARTGELFF
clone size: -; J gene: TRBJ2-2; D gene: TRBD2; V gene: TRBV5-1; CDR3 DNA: TGCGCCAGCAGCTTGGCCGGGACTAGCGGGGAGCTGTTTTTT; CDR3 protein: CASSLAGTSGELFF
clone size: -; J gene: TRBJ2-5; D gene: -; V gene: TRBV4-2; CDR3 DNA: TGTGCCAGCAGCCAAGATGGGGGGGCCTGGGAGACCCAGTACTTC; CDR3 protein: CASSQDGGAWETQYF
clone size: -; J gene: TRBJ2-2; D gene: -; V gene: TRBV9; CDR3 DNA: TGTGCCAGCAGCGTGGACTCCTCCACCGGGGAGCTGTTTTTT; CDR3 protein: CASSVDSSTGELFF
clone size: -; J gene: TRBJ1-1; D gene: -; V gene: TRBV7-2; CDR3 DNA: TGTGCCAGCAGCTTAGCAGGCGTGAACACTGAAGCTTTCTTT; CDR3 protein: CASSLAGVNTEAFF
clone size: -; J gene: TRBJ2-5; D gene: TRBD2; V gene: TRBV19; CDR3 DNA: TGTGCCAGTAGTCCTACACTAGCGGGAGTATTAGAGACCCAGTACTTC; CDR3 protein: CASSPTLAGVLETQYF
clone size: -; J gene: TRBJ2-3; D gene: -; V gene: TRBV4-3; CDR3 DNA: TGCGCCAGCAGCCGCGAGGCGGGAGATACGCAGTATTTT; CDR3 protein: CASSREAGDTQYF
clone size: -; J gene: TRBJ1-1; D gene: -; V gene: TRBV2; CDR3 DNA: TGTGCCAGCAGTCCAGTAACTGAAGCTTTCTTT; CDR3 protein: CASSPVTEAFF
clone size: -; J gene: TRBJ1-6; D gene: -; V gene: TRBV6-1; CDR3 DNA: TGTGCCAGCAGGGAAAGGACCGATCGGCCCTCCTATAATTCACCCCTCCACTTT; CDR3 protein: CASRERTDRPSYNSPLHF
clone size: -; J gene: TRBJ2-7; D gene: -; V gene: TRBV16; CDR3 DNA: TGTGCCAGCAGCCCCCCGGGATTACCTAGATACGAGCAGTACTTC; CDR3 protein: CASSPPGLPRYEQYF
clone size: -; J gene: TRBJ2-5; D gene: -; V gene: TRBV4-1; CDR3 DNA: TGCGCCAGCAGCCAAGAATGGGGCGGGGAGACCCAGTACTTC; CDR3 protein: CASSQEWGGETQYF
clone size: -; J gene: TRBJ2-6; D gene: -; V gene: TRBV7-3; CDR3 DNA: TGTGCCAGCAGCTTAACGGTGTCTGGGGCCAACGTCCTGACTTTC; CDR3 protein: CASSLTVSGANVLTF
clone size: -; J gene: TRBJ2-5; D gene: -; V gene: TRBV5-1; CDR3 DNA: TGCGCCAGCAGCTTGGTGGCAGGGGCTTGGCAAGAGACCCAGTACTTC; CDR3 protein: CASSLVAGAWQETQYF
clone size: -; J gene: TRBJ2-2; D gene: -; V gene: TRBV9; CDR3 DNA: TGTGCCAGCAGCGTAGTCAGCGGGGAGCTGTTTTTT; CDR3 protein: CASSVVSGELFF
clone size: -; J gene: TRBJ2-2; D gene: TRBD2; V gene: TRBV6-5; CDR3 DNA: TGTGCCAGCAAGACACTAGCGGCGAACACCGGGGAGCTGTTTTTT; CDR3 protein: CASKTLAANTGELFF
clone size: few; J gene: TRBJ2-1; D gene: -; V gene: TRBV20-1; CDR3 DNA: TGCAGTGCACATAGCCTCAATGAGCAGTTCTTC; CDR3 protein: CSAHSLNEQFF
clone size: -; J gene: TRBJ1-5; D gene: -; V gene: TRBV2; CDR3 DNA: TGTGCCAGCAGTGATTCTCGGTATAGCAATCAGCCCCAGCATTTT; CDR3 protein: CASSDSRYSNQPQHF
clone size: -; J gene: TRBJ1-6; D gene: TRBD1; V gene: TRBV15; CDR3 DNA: TGTGCCACCAGCAGAGATCACGGGACAGGGGATTCACCCCTCCACTTT; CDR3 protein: CATSRDHGTGDSPLHF